Below, 9 T cell receptor beta chains from the same sample are listed, as sequenced in a study of T cells in Graves' hyperthyroidism and ophthalmopathy. The TCR beta CDR3 regions underwent amplification using RNA transcripts as the source. The TCR CDR3 was amplified in a first-round RT-PCR using the HTBI primer set. MiXCR, applied by TCRdb to the multiplex PCR reads, yields one record per CDR3 protein. The sample holds about 100,000 distinct CDR3 sequences, about 15% seen once. The specimen sequenced was blood. Every receptor here comes from a woman between 45 and 60 years old with Graves' hyperthyroidism.

The V call is TRBV2, the J call TRBJ2-3; 7 bases map to TRBD2. The CDR3 runs to 13 residues. Germline trimming cut 8 bases from V and 2 bases from J; bases unmatched to any gene: 4. The germline CDR1 and CDR2 sequences are SNHLY and FYNNEI. This CDR3 is CASGGGNTDTQYF. CDR3 coding DNA: TGTGCCAGCGGGGGGGGTAACACAGATACGCAGTATTTT.

This clonotype was recorded many times. The chain employs TRBV5-8 and TRBJ1-1; D unclear. Looked up from germline, CDR1 is SGHTS and CDR2 is YDEGEE. This CDR3 has 16 residues. V was clipped by 7 bases and J by 3 bases, with 22 bases between them. The CDR3 here is CASREGGGWVYTEAFF. The DNA of the CDR3 is TGTGCCAGCCGCGAGGGAGGTGGTTGGGTTTACACTGAAGCTTTCTTT.

This clonotype was recorded at least ten times. The rearrangement uses TRBV10-3 and TRBJ2-1; 13 nucleotides agree with TRBD2. The CDR3 runs to 18 residues. Looked up from germline, CDR1 is ENHRY and CDR2 is SYGVKD. Losses at the gene ends were 4 bases for V and 1 base for J; bases not matched to a gene: 7. The CDR3 sequence is CAISGTSGSQYSYNEQFF. For the CDR3, the DNA is TGTGCCATCAGTGGGACTAGCGGGAGTCAGTATTCCTACAATGAGCAGTTCTTC.

This clonotype was seen ten or more times. The chain links TRBV7-2 to TRBJ2-3, with 7 nucleotides matching TRBD2. From germline, CDR1 is SGHTA and CDR2 FQGNSA. This CDR3 comprises 14 residues. V shed 5 bases and J 2 bases; nucleotides not matched to a gene: 4. CDR3 DNA sequence: TGTGCCAGCAGCCCCGGGGACTACACAGATACGCAGTATTTT. Translating gives CASSPGDYTDTQYF. Filled out from reference TRBV7-2 and TRBJ2-3, the complete variable domain reads GAGVSQSPSNKVTEKGKDVELRCDPISGHTALYWYRQSLGQGLEFLIYFQGNSAPDKSGLPSDRFSAERTGGSVSTLTIQRTQQEDSAVYLCASSPGDYTDTQYFGPGTRLTVL.

This clonotype was seen many times. CDR3 in DNA: TGTGCCAGCAGCTTAACTAAACCCGGGGAGCTGTTTTTT. Translation gives CASSLTKPGELFF. The chain carries TRBV7-9 and TRBJ2-2; D is ambiguous. Trimming left V 2 bases short and J 6 bases short, with 7 bases between. CDR1 and CDR2 from the germline V gene are SEHNR and FQNEAQ (reference sequence). The CDR3 spans 13 residues. The whole variable domain, filled in from reference TRBV7-9 and TRBJ2-2, reads DTGVSQNPRHKITKRGQNVTFRCDPISEHNRLYWYRQTLGQGPEFLTYFQNEAQLEKSRLLSDRFSAERPKGSFSTLEIQRTEQGDSAMYLCASSLTKPGELFFGEGSRLTVL.

The table lists this clonotype with many counts. V is TRBV10-3 and J is TRBJ2-1; 13 nucleotides line up with TRBD2. The CDR3 contains 15 residues. Germline V gene data show CDR1 as ENHRY and CDR2 as SYGVKD. Germline trimming cut 4 bases from V and 8 bases from J; bases unmatched to any gene: 5. For the CDR3, the DNA is TGTGCCATCAGTGTAGGACTAGCGGGAGTCCATGAGCAGTTCTTC. This translates into CAISVGLAGVHEQFF.

This clonotype was counted ten times or more. This chain connects TRBV20-1 to TRBJ2-7, with a possible D match to TRBD1 (5 bases). Trimming removed 6 bases from V and 7 bases from J, with 19 bases in between. CDR3 length: 13 residues. From germline, CDR1 is DFQATT and CDR2 SNEGSKA (reference sequence). The CDR3 region has the DNA TGCAGTGCGCCAGACAGAGCCTTCGGGGAGCAGTACTTC. Its translation: CSAPDRAFGEQYF.

This clonotype was seen many times. V usage is TRBV11-1 and J usage is TRBJ2-1; 9 nucleotides match TRBD2. The CDR3 extends over 15 amino acids. With V trimmed by 1 base and J by 6 bases, 4 bases remained unmatched. The germline V gene has CDR1 SGHAT and CDR2 FQDESV (reference sequence). In nucleotides, the CDR3 is TGTGCCAGCAGCTTAGGGCTAGCGGGGCCCAATGAGCAGTTCTTC. This codes for CASSLGLAGPNEQFF. Full variable domain (outside the CDR3, taken from reference TRBV11-1 and TRBJ2-1): EAEVAQSPRYKITEKSQAVAFWCDPISGHATLYWYRQILGQGPELLVQFQDESVVDDSQLPKDRFSAERLKGVDSTLKIQPAELGDSAMYLCASSLGLAGPNEQFFGPGTRLTVL.

At least ten counts were recorded for this clonotype. J is TRBJ2-1 and V is TRBV6-2 or TRBV6-3, with 10 bases fitting TRBD2. The CDR3 contains 18 residues. J was trimmed by 0 bases and V by 4 bases; bases with no gene match: 9. Per the germline V gene, CDR1 is MNHEY and CDR2 is SVGEGT. Here the CDR3 DNA reads TGTGCCAGCAGTTCCTTCAGCGGGAGGGGCGGCTCCTACAATGAGCAGTTCTTC. This codes for CASSSFSGRGGSYNEQFF.